These 28 T cell receptor beta chains were all obtained from the same sample, sequenced in a study of tumor-infiltrating lymphocytes in primary liver carcinoma. Co-extraction yielded RNA and DNA from about 20-30 mg of unsorted bulk tissue. TCR beta cDNA came from roughly 0.45 ug total RNA, primed with a constant-region primer. The TCR beta library was amplified through three nested multiplex PCR rounds in a modified ARM-PCR procedure. With TRBV1-TRBV30 forward primers and a C-beta reverse primer, the first two PCR rounds were run for 10 to 11 cycles each. TCRdb reprocessed the multiplex PCR reads with MiXCR, giving one entry per CDR3 protein. The repertoire holds roughly 100,000 distinct CDR3 sequences, roughly 80% seen once, with approximately 20% in the top ten. The sample consisted of liver tumor tissue from sampling region 3. Stated subset: tumor region T3, left-lateral pole. The source is a man in his forties with primary liver carcinoma and hepatitis B virus infection.

In this sample, this clonotype turned up once. The rearrangement uses TRBV6-1 and TRBJ2-1, with 7 bases matching TRBD2. The CDR3 consists of 18 residues. Germline V gene sequence: CDR1 MNHNS, CDR2 SASEGT. J lost 5 bases, V lost 2 bases, and 15 bases had no gene match. CDR3 coding DNA: TGTGCCAGCAGTGAAACCAAGTTCGGACTTGCGGGGGACAATGAGCAGTTCTTC. Encoded protein: CASSETKFGLAGDNEQFF.

A note on this clonotype: The junction differs from germline at one of its ends, possibly a read error. This sequence joins TRBV7-8 and TRBJ2-3; tentative D call: TRBD2 (5 bases). CDR3 length: 19 residues. Germline values: CDR1 SGHVS, CDR2 FQNEAQ. The CDR3 loop reads CVSSSNPLRDPRPTDTQYF. Here the CDR3 DNA reads TGTGTCAGCAGCTCCAACCCCCTCCGGGATCCCCGGCCAACAGATACGCAGTATTTT.

Note on this clonotype: Relative to the germline gene, one junction end is altered; a read error may explain this. The chain couples TRBV4-2 to TRBJ2-1, with D perhaps matching TRBD2 (6 bases). Germline CDR1 LGHNA, CDR2 YNFKEQ. This CDR3 comprises 15 residues. The CDR3 DNA follows: TGTGCCAGCAACCAAGATTGGACTACAGGCTGTGAGCAGTTCTTC. Its protein is CASNQDWTTGCEQFF.

This chain joins TRBV6-9 and TRBJ2-2; D is perhaps TRBD2 (5 bases). Germline V lookup: CDR1 MNHGY, CDR2 SVAAGI. The V and J ends lost 8 bases and 3 bases respectively, with 10 bases between them. The CDR3 runs to 13 residues. The CDR3 DNA follows: TGTGCCAGCGTCGGGGTGGACACCGGGGAGCTGTTTTTT. It is translated as CASVGVDTGELFF.

At least ten counts were recorded for this clonotype. The rearrangement joins TRBV10-1 to TRBJ2-5, with D hard to call. Trimming pared 8 bases from V and 3 bases from J, leaving 10 bases between. This CDR3 contains 12 residues. CDR1 is WNHNN, CDR2 SYGVQD, per germline (reference sequence). The CDR3 DNA follows: TGCGCCAGCGGGGATGAAAAAGAGACCCAGTACTTC. It translates to CASGDEKETQYF.

To note about this clonotype: A read error may be the cause here, since a much bigger clone is one base away. The J gene is TRBJ2-2, the V gene TRBV7-3, with 8 bases matching TRBD2. The CDR3 consists of 18 residues. Germline V gene data show CDR1 as SGHTA and CDR2 as FQGTGA. The CDR3 DNA sequence: TGTGCCGGCAGCTTAACGGCCACTAGCGGCCCGAACACCGGGGAGCTGTTTTTT. Residues: CAGSLTATSGPNTGELFF.

Notes on this clonotype: Mismatch with germline at one junction end may stem from a read error. The chain links TRBV28 to TRBJ2-3, with TRBD2 matching 9 bases. The germline gives CDR1 MDHEN, CDR2 SYDVKM. The CDR3 is 15 residues long. The CDR3 is CASSIAGDNTDTQCF. The CDR3 DNA reads TGTGCCAGTTCTATAGCGGGAGACAACACAGATACGCAGTGTTTT. The variable domain in full, completed from reference TRBV28 and TRBJ2-3, reads DVKVTQSSRYLVKRTGEKVFLECVQDMDHENMFWYRQDPGLGLRLIYFSYDVKMKEKGDIPEGYSVSREKKERFSLILESASTNQTSMYLCASSIAGDNTDTQCFGPGTRLTVL.

In regard to this clonotype: The junction and the germline gene differ at one end; a read error may be behind it. The CDR3 nucleotides are TGTGTCAGCAGTGAAGCAGACAGGAGCTCCTACGAGCAATACTTC. It codes for CVSSEADRSSYEQYF. This chain uses TRBV6-1 with TRBJ2-7, with a possible D match to TRBD1 (6 bases). CDR1 is MNHNS, CDR2 SASEGT, per germline. The CDR3 loop spans 15 amino acids.

The chain carries TRBV11-2 and TRBJ2-7; D uncertain. Germline V gene data show CDR1 as SGHAT and CDR2 as FQNNGV. This CDR3 spans 14 amino acids. Written as DNA, the CDR3 is TGTGTTATCAGCTTAGCTGGAGTTGCCTACGAGCAGTACTTC. As protein: CVISLAGVAYEQYF.

Worth noting for this clonotype: The CDR3 does not end in the conserved phenylalanine or tryptophan, so this is likely a read error. This sequence joins TRBV2 and TRBJ2-7, with D possibly matching TRBD2 (5 bases). The V end lost 2 bases, the J end lost 6 bases, and 14 bases lay between the germline ends. CDR1 SNHLY and CDR2 FYNNEI come from the germline V gene. This CDR3 region has 14 residues. CDR3 region: CASSETVKAGEQYL. The CDR3 DNA reads as TGTGCCAGCAGTGAAACTGTAAAGGCGGGCGAGCAGTACCTC.

As regards this clonotype: The germline gene is not matched at one end of the junction; a read error may be the cause. For the CDR3, the DNA is TGTGCCAGCAGCCAGGGGATAGGGGGCATACCGAATAGCAATCAGCCCCAGCATTTT. It yields the protein CASSQGIGGIPNSNQPQHF. The chain is built from TRBV4-3 and TRBJ1-5, with 7 bases lining up with TRBD1. Germline values: CDR1 LGHNA, CDR2 YSLEER. The CDR3 loop spans 19 amino acids.

The sample holds a few counts of this clonotype. A clone one base away is much larger, so this may be a read error. This chain uses TRBV5-1 with TRBJ2-1, with D tentatively TRBD1 (6 bases). There are 15 residues in the CDR3. Trimming took 7 bases from V and 2 from J, leaving 16 bases between them. Per the germline V gene, CDR1 is SGHRS and CDR2 is YFSETQ. The CDR3 protein is CASGRVSGAYNEQFF. The CDR3 DNA is TGCGCCAGCGGTCGGGTGTCAGGGGCCTACAATGAGCAGTTCTTC.

Note on this clonotype: One end of the junction fails to match germline, which may point to a read error. This sequence joins TRBV6-5 and TRBJ2-7; D not resolved. Germline CDR1 is MNHEY and CDR2 is SVGAGI. This CDR3 is 15 amino acids long. CDR3 in DNA: TGTACCAGCAGTTACTCGCCCAAGGGTGGCTACGAACAGTACTTC. It is translated as CTSSYSPKGGYEQYF.

About this clonotype itself: The junction and the germline gene differ at one end; a read error may be behind it. V and J are TRBV11-2 and TRBJ1-1, with 9 positions matching TRBD1. This CDR3 spans 14 amino acids. Germline values: CDR1 SGHAT, CDR2 FQNNGV. CDR3 in amino acids: CVSSYGTGFGEAFF. The CDR3 DNA is TGTGTCAGCAGCTACGGGACAGGGTTTGGTGAAGCGTTCTTT. Filled out from reference TRBV11-2 and TRBJ1-1, the complete variable domain reads EAGVAQSPRYKIIEKRQSVAFWCNPISGHATLYWYQQILGQGPKLLIQFQNNGVVDDSQLPKDRFSAERLKGVDSTLKIQPAKLEDSAVYLCVSSYGTGFGEAFFGQGTRLTVV.

This clonotype was observed a single time. This sequence joins TRBV4-1 and TRBJ2-2; D remains unclear. Germline V CDR1 and CDR2: MGHRA, YSYEKL. Between the trimmed V and J ends, which lost 4 bases and 5 bases, there was a span of 11 bases. The CDR3 sequence is 14 residues long. As DNA, the CDR3 is TGCGCCAGCAGCCGAGTCGCCACTACCGGGGAGCTGTTTTTT. Translating it yields CASSRVATTGELFF.

About this clonotype itself: A read error may account for a junction end that differs from germline. V gene TRBV24-1 combines with J gene TRBJ2-1; D remains unclear. Germline V CDR1 and CDR2: KGHDR, SFDVKD. CDR3 length: 13 amino acids. CDR3 in amino acids: CDTSGQAYNEQFF. CDR3 nucleotides: TGTGACACCAGTGGCCAGGCCTACAATGAGCAGTTCTTC.

This clonotype has only a few counts. The CDR3 DNA follows: TGCAGTGCCCGGCCCCAGGGAGACTATGGCTACACCTTC. It encodes CSARPQGDYGYTF. The chain combines TRBV20-1 with TRBJ1-2, with D possibly TRBD1 on 5 matching bases. V dropped 6 bases and J dropped 3 bases, with 14 bases sitting between them. CDR3 length equals 13 residues. CDR1 is DFQATT, CDR2 SNEGSKA, per germline (reference sequence).

Only one count was recorded for this clonotype. This may arise from a read error, as a much more abundant clone is one base away. The V gene is TRBV30, the J gene TRBJ2-2; 7 bases map to TRBD1. The CDR3 length is 13 residues. The germline V gene encodes CDR1 GTSNPN and CDR2 SVGIG (reference sequence). The CDR3 reads CACGTANTGELLF. For the CDR3, the DNA is TGTGCCTGCGGGACAGCGAACACCGGGGAGCTGCTTTTT.

The chain joins TRBV6-6 to TRBJ1-1, with D possibly TRBD1 on 5 matching bases. The CDR3 covers 13 residues. Germline V gene lookup returns CDR1 MNHNY and CDR2 SVGAGI (reference sequence). Trimming stripped 6 bases from V and 5 bases from J, with 13 bases between. CDR3 amino acids: CASRTSGTTEAFF. The CDR3 nucleotides read TGTGCCAGCAGGACAAGTGGGACTACTGAAGCTTTCTTT.

About this clonotype: The germline gene is not matched at one end of the junction; a read error may be the cause. The chain couples TRBV11-2 to TRBJ2-1; D gene uncertain. This CDR3 is 15 amino acids long. Germline assignment: CDR1 SGHAT and CDR2 FQNNGV. The CDR3 protein is CSSRPDMSSYDEQFF. CDR3 in DNA: TGTTCCAGCAGACCCGACATGAGCTCCTACGATGAGCAGTTCTTC.

In regard to this clonotype: An end of the junction differs from the germline gene, which may be a read error. The chain is built from TRBV6-5 and TRBJ1-2; the match to TRBD1 covers 7 bases. This CDR3 is 13 amino acids long. The germline V gene encodes CDR1 MNHEY and CDR2 SVGAGI. The CDR3 nucleotides read TGTGCCAGCAGTAAAACAGGGGAAGATGGCTACAACTTT. It encodes CASSKTGEDGYNF.

On this clonotype: One junction end does not reproduce the germline sequence, and a read error may be involved. This chain uses TRBV11-1 with TRBJ1-6; no firm D call. Germline V CDR1 and CDR2: SGHAT, FQDESV (reference sequence). CDR3 length: 13 residues. CDR3 bases: TGTGCCAGCATTCGGAGACTGGTTTCACCCCTCCATTTT. Translation: CASIRRLVSPLHF.

In regard to this clonotype: At one end, the junction sequence differs from germline, possibly due to a read error. The rearrangement joins TRBV4-3 to TRBJ1-3; TRBD1 agrees at 11 bases. The CDR3 totals 17 residues. Per germline, CDR1 LGHNA and CDR2 YSLEER. CDR3 protein: CANSQAQGQGAGNTIYF. The CDR3, as DNA: TGCGCCAACAGCCAAGCACAGGGACAGGGGGCTGGAAACACCATATATTTT.

Regarding this clonotype: One end of the junction does not line up with germline, which may come from a read error. This chain links TRBV25-1 with TRBJ1-6, with D perhaps matching TRBD1 (6 bases). The V gene's germline CDR1 is MGHDK and CDR2 SYGVNS. This CDR3 comprises 13 residues. CDR3 protein: CVSSGQPDSPLHF. Written as DNA, the CDR3 is TGTGTCAGCAGTGGACAGCCTGATTCACCCCTCCACTTT. Complete variable domain (other parts from reference TRBV25-1 and TRBJ1-6): EADIYQTPRYLVIGTGKKITLECSQTMGHDKMYWYQQDPGMELHLIHYSYGVNSTEKGDLSSESTVSRIRTEHFPLTLESARPSHTSQYLCVSSGQPDSPLHFGNGTRLTVT.

The sample holds a few counts of this clonotype. At one of its ends the junction is not consistent with the germline gene, which may arise from a read error. The chain employs TRBV10-2 and TRBJ1-2, with unresolved D. The CDR3 length is 13 residues. Per the germline V gene, CDR1 is WSHSY and CDR2 is SAAADI. The CDR3 DNA follows: TGCGCCAACAGTGAAATCGTTCACTATGGCTACACCTTC. This encodes CANSEIVHYGYTF.

About this clonotype: A much larger clone differs by one base, so this may be a read error. The chain carries TRBV7-2 and TRBJ2-3, with no clear D. This CDR3 has 15 residues. In germline, CDR1 is SGHTA, CDR2 FQGNSA. In DNA form, the CDR3 reads TGTGCCAGGAGCTCTCCTCGACAAGAGCCAGATACGCAGTATTTT. Translation: CARSSPRQEPDTQYF.

This clonotype was seen more than once but under ten times. A read error may account for a junction end that differs from germline. This chain joins TRBV9 and TRBJ2-3; 16 nucleotides match TRBD2. The CDR3 runs to 18 residues. The germline gives CDR1 SGDLS, CDR2 YYNGEE. DNA of the CDR3: TGTGCCAGCAGCGCGGCCGGGACTAGCGGGAGGGCCGGAGATACGCACTATTTT. It specifies CASSAAGTSGRAGDTHYF.

This clonotype was detected only once. The chain carries TRBV5-4 and TRBJ2-7, with TRBD2 as a possible D gene (6 bases). The CDR3 totals 14 residues. V was pared by 1 base and J by 2 bases, with 10 bases between. Per the germline V gene, CDR1 is SGHNT and CDR2 is YYREEE (reference sequence). CDR3 sequence reads: CASSLWDFPYEQYF. CDR3 nucleotide sequence: TGTGCCAGCAGCTTGTGGGACTTCCCCTACGAGCAGTACTTC.